A selection of T cell receptor beta chains follows, all from one sample in a study of Ad26.COV2.S vaccination and SARS-CoV-2 variants. The table came from immunoSEQ multiplex PCR; TCRdb's copy has only in-frame clones and leaves some out. This table holds some 350,000 clones, roughly nine tenths found once. Here the sequenced sample was peripheral blood, taken in a trial of Ad26.COV2.S vaccine versus placebo. The receptors originated from a person aged 18 to 59 who received the Ad26.COV2.S COVID-19 vaccine or a placebo. Both conserved end residues are part of each CDR3. A D gene is named only where the DNA matches it firmly. Rows may omit the clone size; those that give it use once, few, many or a size class.

j_call clone_size cdr3_length d_call v_call cdr3_aa cdr3_nt
TRBJ1-1 NA 12 NA TRBV13 CASSFRRAEAFF TGTGCCAGCAGCTTTAGACGGGCTGAAGCTTTCTTT
TRBJ2-1 NA 16 NA TRBV19 CASSVFEAPLGNEQFF TGTGCCAGTAGCGTCTTCGAGGCCCCCCTTGGAAATGAGCAGTTCTTC
TRBJ2-5 NA 14 NA TRBV2 CASSDGAGRETQYF TGTGCCAGCAGTGACGGGGCGGGGCGGGAGACCCAGTACTTC
TRBJ2-1 NA 13 TRBD1 TRBV6-5 CASSYRTGWEQFF TGTGCCAGCAGTTACAGGACAGGGTGGGAGCAGTTCTTC
TRBJ1-2 NA 16 NA TRBV27 CASTRFDARPNYGYTF TGTGCCAGCACCCGATTCGACGCCCGGCCTAACTATGGCTACACCTTC
TRBJ1-4 NA 17 TRBD1 TRBV9 CASSSGQGGFFNEKLFF TGTGCCAGCAGCTCCGGACAGGGGGGATTCTTTAATGAAAAACTGTTTTTT
TRBJ2-7 few 17 NA TRBV2 CASSVSGSLVRFDEQYF TGTGCCAGCAGTGTCAGCGGGTCGCTTGTAAGGTTTGACGAGCAGTACTTC
TRBJ2-7 once 14 TRBD1 TRBV6-2/TRBV6-3 CASSYALTGPEQYF TGTGCCAGCAGTTACGCCTTGACAGGGCCCGAGCAGTACTTC
TRBJ1-2 NA 12 NA TRBV3-1/TRBV3-2 CASSQVGEGYTF TGTGCCAGCAGCCAAGTCGGTGAAGGCTACACCTTC
TRBJ1-6 NA 14 TRBD1 TRBV9 CASSATGINSPLHF TGTGCCAGCAGCGCGACAGGGATTAATTCACCCCTCCACTTT
TRBJ1-2 once 16 NA TRBV21-1 CASSKPGNRGDGGYTF TGTGCCAGCAGCAAGCCGGGGAATCGAGGGGATGGCGGCTACACCTTC
TRBJ1-1 NA 14 TRBD1 TRBV3-1/TRBV3-2 CASSQGTGRTEAFF TGTGCCAGCAGCCAGGGGACAGGGAGGACTGAAGCTTTCTTT
TRBJ2-3 NA 14 TRBD2 TRBV4-3 CASSQVSGSRGQYF TGCGCCAGCAGCCAAGTTAGCGGGAGCCGGGGGCAGTATTTT
TRBJ1-5 once 18 NA TRBV7-6 CASSPEASLMLSNQPQHF TGTGCCAGCAGCCCAGAGGCCTCACTTATGTTAAGCAATCAGCCCCAGCATTTT
TRBJ1-1 NA 12 NA TRBV19 CASKSSGTEAFF TGTGCCAGTAAAAGTAGCGGAACTGAAGCTTTCTTT
TRBJ2-3 NA 18 TRBD2 TRBV5-6 CASSLGITSGAFTDTQYF TGTGCCAGCAGCTTGGGGATCACTAGCGGGGCGTTCACAGATACGCAGTATTTT
TRBJ1-1 NA 14 TRBD1 TRBV27 CASSRQGSSTEAFF TGTGCCAGCAGTCGACAGGGATCTAGCACTGAAGCTTTCTTT
TRBJ1-6 once 19 TRBD1 TRBV7-6 CASSLSKTGDKPYNSPLHF TGTGCCAGCAGCCTCTCAAAAACAGGGGACAAGCCCTATAATTCACCCCTCCACTTT
TRBJ1-2 NA 14 TRBD1 TRBV29-1 CSVEGDRANYGYTF TGCAGCGTTGAAGGGGACAGGGCTAACTATGGCTACACCTTC
TRBJ1-1 NA 15 NA TRBV27 CASSLLPGKNTEAFF TGTGCCAGCAGTTTACTCCCAGGGAAGAACACTGAAGCTTTCTTT
TRBJ1-4 NA 14 NA TRBV5-1 CASSLYREGEKLFF TGCGCCAGCAGCTTGTACAGGGAAGGTGAAAAACTGTTTTTT
TRBJ1-3 NA 17 NA TRBV7-2 CASSSRGASSSGNTIYF TGTGCCAGCAGCAGCCGCGGGGCCTCCAGCTCTGGAAACACCATATATTTT
TRBJ2-5 once 14 TRBD1 TRBV6-4 CASSVGTGKETQYF TGTGCCAGCAGTGTGGGGACAGGTAAAGAGACCCAGTACTTC
TRBJ1-1 NA 14 NA TRBV5-4 CASSLDVSVSEAFF TGTGCCAGCAGCTTGGACGTATCGGTATCTGAAGCTTTCTTT
TRBJ2-1 NA 16 TRBD2 TRBV5-1 CASSSAGVPIINEQFF TGCGCCAGCAGCTCGGCGGGGGTACCAATTATCAATGAGCAGTTCTTC
TRBJ2-3 NA 16 NA TRBV7-9 CASSPKVWSTTDTQYF TGTGCCAGCAGCCCTAAGGTCTGGTCTACCACAGATACGCAGTATTTT
TRBJ2-1 NA 18 TRBD2 TRBV18 CASSPRGLAGGTYNEQFF TGTGCCAGCTCACCCCGGGGACTAGCGGGAGGGACCTACAATGAGCAGTTCTTC
TRBJ1-1 NA 15 NA TRBV10-3 CAISDRGRVNTEAFF TGTGCCATCAGTGACAGGGGAAGGGTGAACACTGAAGCTTTCTTT
TRBJ1-6 once 16 NA TRBV7-6 CASSLVGIRNNSPLHF TGTGCCAGCAGCTTAGTGGGGATTCGTAATAATTCACCCCTCCACTTT